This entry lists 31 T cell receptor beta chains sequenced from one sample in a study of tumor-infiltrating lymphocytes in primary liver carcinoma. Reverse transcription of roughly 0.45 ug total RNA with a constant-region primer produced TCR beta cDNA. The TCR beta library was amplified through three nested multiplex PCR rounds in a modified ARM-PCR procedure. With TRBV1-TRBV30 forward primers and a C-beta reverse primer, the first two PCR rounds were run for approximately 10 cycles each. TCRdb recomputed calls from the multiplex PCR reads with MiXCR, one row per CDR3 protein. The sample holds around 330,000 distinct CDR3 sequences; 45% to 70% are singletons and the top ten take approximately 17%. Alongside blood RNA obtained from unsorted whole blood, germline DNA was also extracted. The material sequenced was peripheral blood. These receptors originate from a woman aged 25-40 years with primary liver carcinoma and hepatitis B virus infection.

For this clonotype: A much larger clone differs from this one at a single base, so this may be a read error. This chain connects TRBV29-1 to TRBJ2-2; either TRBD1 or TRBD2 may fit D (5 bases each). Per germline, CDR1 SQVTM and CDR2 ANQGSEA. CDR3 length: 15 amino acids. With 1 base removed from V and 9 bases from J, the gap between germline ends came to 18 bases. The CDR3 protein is CSVEGGIRGEWELFF. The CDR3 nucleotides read TGCAGCGTTGAAGGGGGGATCAGAGGTGAATGGGAGCTGTTTTTT.

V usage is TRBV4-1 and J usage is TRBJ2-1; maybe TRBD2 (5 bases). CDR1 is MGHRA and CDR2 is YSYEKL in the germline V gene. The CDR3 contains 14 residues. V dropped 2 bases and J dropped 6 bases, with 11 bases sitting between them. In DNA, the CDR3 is TGCGCCAGCAGCCAATCCACTAGGGCCAATGAGCAGTTCTTC. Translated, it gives CASSQSTRANEQFF.

In nucleotides, the CDR3 is TGTGCCAGCAGCCAAAACAGGGCTGGGCAGAACACCGGGGAGCTGTTTTTT. This codes for CASSQNRAGQNTGELFF. The chain has TRBV4-2 and TRBJ2-2, with a possible D match to TRBD1 (6 bases). Trimming pared 2 bases from V and 1 base from J, leaving 14 bases between. Germline values: CDR1 LGHNA, CDR2 YNFKEQ. The CDR3 loop spans 17 amino acids.

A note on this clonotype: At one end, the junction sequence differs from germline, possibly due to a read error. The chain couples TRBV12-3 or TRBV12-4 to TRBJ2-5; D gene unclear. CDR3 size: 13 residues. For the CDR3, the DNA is TGTGACAGCATGACCCGATCCCAAGAGACCCAGTACTTC. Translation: CDSMTRSQETQYF.

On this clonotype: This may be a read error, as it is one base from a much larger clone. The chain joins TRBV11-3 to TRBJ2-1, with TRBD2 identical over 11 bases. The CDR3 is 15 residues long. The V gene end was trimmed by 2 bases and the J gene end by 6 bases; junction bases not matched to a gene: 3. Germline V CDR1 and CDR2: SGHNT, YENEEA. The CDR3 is CASSLLTSGVNEQFF. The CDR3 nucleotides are TGTGCCAGCAGCTTATTGACTAGCGGGGTCAATGAGCAGTTCTTC.

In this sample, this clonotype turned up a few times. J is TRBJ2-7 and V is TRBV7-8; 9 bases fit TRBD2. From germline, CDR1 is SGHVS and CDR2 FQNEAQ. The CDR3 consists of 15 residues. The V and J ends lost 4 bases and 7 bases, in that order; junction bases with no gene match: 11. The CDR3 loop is CASSWGTSPLREQYF. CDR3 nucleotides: TGTGCCAGCAGCTGGGGGACTAGCCCCCTTAGAGAGCAGTACTTC.

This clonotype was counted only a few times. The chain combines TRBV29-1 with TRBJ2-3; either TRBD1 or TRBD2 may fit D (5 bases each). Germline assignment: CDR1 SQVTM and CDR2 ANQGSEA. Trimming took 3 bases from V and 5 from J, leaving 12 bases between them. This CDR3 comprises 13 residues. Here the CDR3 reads CSVERQGEDTQYF. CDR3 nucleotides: TGCAGCGTTGAGCGGCAGGGAGAAGATACGCAGTATTTT.

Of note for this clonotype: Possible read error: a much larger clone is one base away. This CDR3 is CVSGDGPTPQFF. CDR3 nucleotide sequence: TGTGTCAGCGGAGATGGACCTACACCGCAGTTCTTC. The chain recombines TRBV6-2 or TRBV6-3 with TRBJ2-1; D is possibly TRBD2 (5 bases). The CDR3 is 12 residues long. The V gene's germline CDR1 is MNHEY and CDR2 SVGEGT.

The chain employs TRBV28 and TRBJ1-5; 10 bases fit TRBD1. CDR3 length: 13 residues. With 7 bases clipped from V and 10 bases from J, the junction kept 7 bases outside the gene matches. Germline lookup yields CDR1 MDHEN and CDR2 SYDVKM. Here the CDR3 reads CASNRDRGIPQHF. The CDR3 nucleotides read TGTGCCAGCAACCGGGACAGGGGCATACCCCAGCATTTT.

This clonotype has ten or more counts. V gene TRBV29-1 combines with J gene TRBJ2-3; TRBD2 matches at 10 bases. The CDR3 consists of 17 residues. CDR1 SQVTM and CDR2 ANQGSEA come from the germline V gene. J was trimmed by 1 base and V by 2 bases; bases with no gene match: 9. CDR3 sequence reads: CSVELLAGRARTDTQYF. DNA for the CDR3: TGCAGCGTTGAACTACTAGCGGGGCGCGCTCGCACAGATACGCAGTATTTT.

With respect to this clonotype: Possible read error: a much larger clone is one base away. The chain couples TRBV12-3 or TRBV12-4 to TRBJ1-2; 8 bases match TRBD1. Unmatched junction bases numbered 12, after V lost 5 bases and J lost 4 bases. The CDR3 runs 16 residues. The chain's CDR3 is CASSIARPGGTYGYTF. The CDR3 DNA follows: TGTGCCAGCAGTATCGCTCGGCCAGGGGGCACCTATGGCTACACCTTC.

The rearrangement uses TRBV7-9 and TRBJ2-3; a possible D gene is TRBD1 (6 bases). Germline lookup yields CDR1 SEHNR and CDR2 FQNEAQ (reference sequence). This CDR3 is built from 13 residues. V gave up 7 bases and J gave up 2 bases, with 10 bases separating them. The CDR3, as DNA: TGTGCCAGCAACCGACAGGACACAGATACGCAGTATTTT. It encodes CASNRQDTDTQYF.

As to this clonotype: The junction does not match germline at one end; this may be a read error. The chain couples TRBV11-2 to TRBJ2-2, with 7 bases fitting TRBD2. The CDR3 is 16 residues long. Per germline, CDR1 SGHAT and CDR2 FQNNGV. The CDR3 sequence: CASSLKGLSSTGELFF. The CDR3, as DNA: TGTGCCAGCAGCTTGAAGGGACTATCGAGCACCGGTGAGCTGTTTTTT.

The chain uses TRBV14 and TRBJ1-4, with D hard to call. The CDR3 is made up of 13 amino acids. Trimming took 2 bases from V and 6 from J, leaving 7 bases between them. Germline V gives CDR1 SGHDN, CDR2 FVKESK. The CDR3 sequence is CASSQRGYEKLFF. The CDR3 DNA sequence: TGTGCCAGCAGCCAACGTGGATATGAAAAACTGTTTTTT.

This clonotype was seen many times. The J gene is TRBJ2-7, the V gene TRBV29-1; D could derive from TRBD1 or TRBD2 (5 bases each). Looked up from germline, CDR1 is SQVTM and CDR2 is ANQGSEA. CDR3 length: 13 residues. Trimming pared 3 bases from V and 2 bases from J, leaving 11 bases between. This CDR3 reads CSVDFGAAYEQYF. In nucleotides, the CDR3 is TGCAGCGTTGATTTCGGGGCGGCCTACGAGCAGTACTTC.

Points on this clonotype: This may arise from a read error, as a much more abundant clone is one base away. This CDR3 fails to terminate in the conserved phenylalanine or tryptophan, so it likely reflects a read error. CDR3 sequence: CASKLAATDTQYY. In nucleotides, the CDR3 is TGTGCCAGCAAACTAGCGGCCACAGATACGCAGTATTAT. V is TRBV6-2 or TRBV6-3 and J is TRBJ2-3; 8 bases match TRBD2. The V segment lost 7 bases and the J segment 2 bases; nucleotides outside the gene matches: 2. Germline CDR1 reads MNHEY; CDR2 reads SVGEGT. The CDR3 is 13 amino acids.

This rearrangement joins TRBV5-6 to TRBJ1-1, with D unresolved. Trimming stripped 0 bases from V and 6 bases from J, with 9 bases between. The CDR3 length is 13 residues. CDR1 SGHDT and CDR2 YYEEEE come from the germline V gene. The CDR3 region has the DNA TGTGCCAGCAGCTTGGATCCGGAGTCTGAAGCTTTCTTT. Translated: CASSLDPESEAFF.

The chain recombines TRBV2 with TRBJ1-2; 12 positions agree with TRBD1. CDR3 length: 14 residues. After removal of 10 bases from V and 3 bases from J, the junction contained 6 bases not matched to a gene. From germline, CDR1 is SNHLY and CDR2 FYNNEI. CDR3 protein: CATTGQGADYGYTF. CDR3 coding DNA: TGTGCCACTACGGGACAGGGGGCGGACTATGGCTACACCTTC. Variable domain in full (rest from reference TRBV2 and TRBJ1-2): EPEVTQTPSHQVTQMGQEVILRCVPISNHLYFYWYRQILGQKVEFLVSFYNNEISEKSEIFDDQFSVERPDGSNFTLKIRSTKLEDSAMYFCATTGQGADYGYTFGSGTRLTVV.

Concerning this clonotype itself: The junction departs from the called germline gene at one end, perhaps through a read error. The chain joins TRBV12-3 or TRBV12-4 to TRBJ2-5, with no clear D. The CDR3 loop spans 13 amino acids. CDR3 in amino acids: CTSRPTGRETQYF. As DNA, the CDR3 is TGTACCAGCAGACCGACCGGTCGGGAGACCCAGTACTTC.

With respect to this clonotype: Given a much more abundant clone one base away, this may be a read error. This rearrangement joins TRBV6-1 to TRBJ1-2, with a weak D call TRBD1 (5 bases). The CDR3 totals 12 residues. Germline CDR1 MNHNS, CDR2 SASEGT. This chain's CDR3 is CAGSDRGYGYTF. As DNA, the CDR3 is TGTGCCGGCAGTGATAGGGGCTATGGCTACACCTTC.

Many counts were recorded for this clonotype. CDR3 sequence (DNA): TGTGCCAGCAGCTGGGACAGGGTTGGAGAGACCCAGTACTTC. Protein: CASSWDRVGETQYF. The rearrangement joins TRBV11-1 to TRBJ2-5; 9 bases agree with TRBD1. The germline gives CDR1 SGHAT, CDR2 FQDESV (reference sequence). V trimming: 4 bases; J trimming: 4 bases; junction bases outside the gene matches: 4. The CDR3 is made up of 14 amino acids.

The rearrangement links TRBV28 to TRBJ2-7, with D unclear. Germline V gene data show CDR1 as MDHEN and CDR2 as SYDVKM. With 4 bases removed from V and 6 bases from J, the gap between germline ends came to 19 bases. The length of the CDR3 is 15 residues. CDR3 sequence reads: CASSSNSRTWTEQYF. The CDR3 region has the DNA TGTGCCAGCAGTTCCAATAGCAGGACCTGGACCGAGCAGTACTTC.

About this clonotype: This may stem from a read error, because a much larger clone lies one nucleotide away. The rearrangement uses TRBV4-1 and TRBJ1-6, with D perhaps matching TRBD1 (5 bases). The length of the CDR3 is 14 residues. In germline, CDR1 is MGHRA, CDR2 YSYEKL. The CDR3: CANSQLPGPAPLHF. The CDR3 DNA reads TGCGCCAACAGCCAACTTCCGGGGCCGGCACCCCTCCACTTT.

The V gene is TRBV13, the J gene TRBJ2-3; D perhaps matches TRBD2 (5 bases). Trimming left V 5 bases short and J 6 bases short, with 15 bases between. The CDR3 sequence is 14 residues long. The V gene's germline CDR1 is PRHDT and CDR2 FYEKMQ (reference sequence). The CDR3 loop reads CASSPDMRADTQYF. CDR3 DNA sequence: TGTGCCAGCAGCCCTGACATGAGGGCTGATACGCAGTATTTT.

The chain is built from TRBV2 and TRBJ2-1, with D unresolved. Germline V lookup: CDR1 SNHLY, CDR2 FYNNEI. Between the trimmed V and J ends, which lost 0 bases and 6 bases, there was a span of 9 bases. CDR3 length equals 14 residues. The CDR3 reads CASSEASWGNEQFF. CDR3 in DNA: TGTGCCAGCAGTGAAGCTAGCTGGGGCAATGAGCAGTTCTTC.

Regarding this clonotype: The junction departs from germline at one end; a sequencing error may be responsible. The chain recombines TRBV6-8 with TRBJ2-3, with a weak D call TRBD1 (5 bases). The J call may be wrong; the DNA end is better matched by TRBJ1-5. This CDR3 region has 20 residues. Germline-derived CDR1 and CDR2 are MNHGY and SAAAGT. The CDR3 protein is CASSYPPWNGNRRGTDTQHF. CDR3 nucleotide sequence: TGCGCCAGCAGTTACCCCCCCTGGAACGGAAACCGGCGGGGCACAGATACGCAGCATTTT.

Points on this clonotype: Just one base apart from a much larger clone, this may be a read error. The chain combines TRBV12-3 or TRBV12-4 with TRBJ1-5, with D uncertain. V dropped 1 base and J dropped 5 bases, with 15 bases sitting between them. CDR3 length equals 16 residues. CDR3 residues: CASSLGFGRAYQPQHF. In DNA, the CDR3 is TGTGCCAGCAGTTTAGGGTTCGGGAGAGCCTATCAGCCCCAGCATTTT.

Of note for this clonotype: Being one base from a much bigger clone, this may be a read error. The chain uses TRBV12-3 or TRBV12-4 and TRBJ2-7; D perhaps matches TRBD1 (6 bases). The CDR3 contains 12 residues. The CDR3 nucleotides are TGTGTCAGCAGTTTGGGGGCTCCCGAGCAGTACTTC. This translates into CVSSLGAPEQYF.

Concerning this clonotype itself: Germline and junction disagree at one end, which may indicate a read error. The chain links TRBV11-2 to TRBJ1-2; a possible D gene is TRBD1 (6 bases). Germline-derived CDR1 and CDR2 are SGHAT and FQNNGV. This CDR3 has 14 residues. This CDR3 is CASSSGGPNYGHTF. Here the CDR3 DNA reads TGTGCCAGCAGCTCGGGGGGGCCGAACTATGGCCACACCTTC.

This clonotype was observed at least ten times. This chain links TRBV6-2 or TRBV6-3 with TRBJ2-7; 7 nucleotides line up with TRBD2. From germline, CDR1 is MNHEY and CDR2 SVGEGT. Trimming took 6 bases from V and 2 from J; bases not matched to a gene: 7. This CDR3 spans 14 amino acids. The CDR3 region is CASSSSGTTYEQYF. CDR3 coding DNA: TGTGCCAGCAGCTCAAGCGGGACCACCTACGAGCAGTACTTC.

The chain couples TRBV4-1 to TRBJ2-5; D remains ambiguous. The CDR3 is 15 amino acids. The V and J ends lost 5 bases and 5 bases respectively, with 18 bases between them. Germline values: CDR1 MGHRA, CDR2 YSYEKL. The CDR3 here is CASSKVLSTLETQYF. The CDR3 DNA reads TGCGCCAGCAGCAAAGTTCTTTCGACGCTGGAGACCCAGTACTTC.